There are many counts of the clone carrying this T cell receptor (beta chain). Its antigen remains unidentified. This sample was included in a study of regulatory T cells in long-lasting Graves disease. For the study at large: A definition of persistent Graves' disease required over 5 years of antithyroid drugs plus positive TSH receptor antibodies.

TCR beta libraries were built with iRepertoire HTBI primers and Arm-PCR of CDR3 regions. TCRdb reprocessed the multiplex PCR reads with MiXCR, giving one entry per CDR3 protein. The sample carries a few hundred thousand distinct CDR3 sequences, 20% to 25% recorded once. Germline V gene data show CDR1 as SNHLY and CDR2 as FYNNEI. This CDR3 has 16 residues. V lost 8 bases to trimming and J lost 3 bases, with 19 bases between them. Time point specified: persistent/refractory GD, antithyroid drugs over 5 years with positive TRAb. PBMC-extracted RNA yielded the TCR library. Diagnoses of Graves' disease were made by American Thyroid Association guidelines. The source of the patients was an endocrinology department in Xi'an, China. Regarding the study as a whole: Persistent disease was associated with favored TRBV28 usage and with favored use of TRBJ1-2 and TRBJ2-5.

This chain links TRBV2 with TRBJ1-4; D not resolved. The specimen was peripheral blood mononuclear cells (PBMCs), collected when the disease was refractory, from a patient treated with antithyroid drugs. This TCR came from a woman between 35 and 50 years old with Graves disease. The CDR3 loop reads CASGSGLAAANEKLFF. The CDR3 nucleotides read TGTGCCAGCGGTTCAGGATTGGCGGCGGCTAATGAAAAACTGTTTTTT.